A selection of T cell receptor beta chains follows, all from one sample in a study of beta chain features in type 1 diabetes. Generated by immunoSEQ multiplex PCR, the TCRdb table keeps only in-frame clones and is missing some. This sample yields roughly 450,000 clones, of which approximately 10% are seen a single time; about 0.042% belongs to the top ten. Sequenced sample: naive CD4+ T cells from blood. These receptor sequences come from a woman aged 18-30 years in good health. Both conserved end residues are part of each CDR3. The D gene is left open where the match is weak. Clone size appears in some rows only: once, few, many, or a class for an expanded clone.

V	J	D	size	CDR3	DNA
TRBV7-2	TRBJ2-1	TRBD2	.	CASSLGLAGNNEQFF	TGTGCCAGCAGCTTAGGTCTAGCGGGGAACAATGAGCAGTTCTTC
TRBV29-1	TRBJ2-2	.	few	CSVDFGQYTGELFF	TGCAGCGTTGATTTCGGACAGTACACCGGGGAGCTGTTTTTT
TRBV5-1	TRBJ1-5	.	.	CASSIEGGNQPQHF	TGCGCCAGCAGCATAGAAGGGGGCAATCAGCCCCAGCATTTT
TRBV5-4	TRBJ1-2	.	.	CASSFLSKAKTSF	TGTGCCAGCAGCTTTCTCTCCAAAGCTAAAACCTCCTTC
TRBV7-9	TRBJ2-3	.	few	CASSLGSTDTQYF	TGTGCCAGCAGCTTAGGCTCCACAGATACGCAGTATTTT
TRBV9	TRBJ2-5	TRBD2	few	CASSVEGAGGGRTQYF	TGTGCCAGCAGCGTAGAAGGGGCAGGCGGCGGGAGGACCCAGTACTTC
TRBV2	TRBJ2-1	TRBD2	.	CASSGTRGNEQFF	TGTGCCAGCAGTGGGACTAGGGGCAATGAGCAGTTCTTC
TRBV7-9	TRBJ2-1	.	.	CASSLFGQLRNNEQFF	TGTGCCAGCAGCTTATTCGGGCAGCTAAGAAACAATGAGCAGTTCTTC
TRBV29-1	TRBJ1-2	.	.	CSAGVLGYGYTF	TGCAGCGCCGGGGTTTTAGGCTATGGCTACACCTTC
TRBV27	TRBJ2-5	TRBD2	few	CASSSNGRIYQETQYF	TGTGCCAGCAGTTCCAACGGGAGGATTTACCAAGAGACCCAGTACTTC
TRBV19	TRBJ2-3	.	.	CASSASDSSDTQYF	TGTGCCAGTAGTGCCTCGGACTCCTCTGATACGCAGTATTTT
TRBV7-6	TRBJ2-4	.	few	CASSPSLGQTKNIQYF	TGTGCCAGCAGCCCTTCCTTGGGGCAGACCAAAAACATTCAGTACTTC
TRBV13	TRBJ1-6	TRBD1	.	CASSKAFRTGRPYSLHF	TGTGCCAGCAGCAAAGCCTTCAGGACAGGGCGCCCTTATTCCCTCCACTTT
TRBV7-6	TRBJ2-3	TRBD2	.	CASTLAGFADTQYF	TGTGCCAGCACTCTAGCGGGATTTGCAGATACGCAGTATTTT
TRBV30	TRBJ2-7	TRBD2	.	CAWNTGRLAGTYERQYF	TGTGCCTGGAACACAGGGAGACTAGCGGGGACCTACGAGCGGCAGTACTTC
TRBV2	TRBJ2-2	.	.	CASKAGANTGELFF	TGTGCCAGCAAGGCAGGGGCGAACACCGGGGAGCTGTTTTTT
TRBV7-9	TRBJ2-7	.	.	CASSLRAESSYEQYF	TGTGCCAGCAGCTTAAGGGCAGAGAGCTCCTACGAGCAGTACTTC
TRBV19	TRBJ1-6	.	few	CASSNQGYNSPLHF	TGTGCCAGTTCCAACCAAGGCTATAATTCACCCCTCCACTTT
TRBV9	TRBJ2-5	.	.	CASSVSGQSQETQYF	TGTGCCAGCAGCGTTTCCGGGCAGTCGCAAGAGACCCAGTACTTC
TRBV7-2	TRBJ2-5	TRBD1	.	CASSSDRAQTQYF	TGTGCCAGCAGCTCCGACAGGGCTCAGACCCAGTACTTC
TRBV5-4	TRBJ2-3	TRBD2	.	CASSRAGARSTDTQYF	TGTGCCAGCAGCCGAGCGGGGGCCCGTAGCACAGATACGCAGTATTTT
TRBV2	TRBJ1-1	TRBD1	.	CASSSQGDTEAFF	TGTGCCAGCAGTTCTCAGGGGGACACTGAAGCTTTCTTT
TRBV7-2	TRBJ2-2	.	.	CASSSQPLGATGELFF	TGTGCCAGCAGCTCCCAGCCTCTCGGAGCAACCGGGGAGCTGTTTTTT
TRBV7-2	TRBJ1-2	.	.	CASSLALGSNYGYTF	TGTGCCAGCAGCTTAGCTTTGGGATCTAACTATGGCTACACCTTC
TRBV7-2	TRBJ1-1	TRBD1	few	CASSLAKTGRVSEAFF	TGTGCCAGCAGCTTAGCCAAGACAGGGAGGGTTTCTGAAGCTTTCTTT
TRBV27	TRBJ2-1	.	.	CASSSRLDNEQFF	TGTGCCAGCAGTTCCCGACTGGACAATGAGCAGTTCTTC
TRBV7-9	TRBJ2-1	TRBD1	.	CASSSLAGTGASNEQFF	TGTGCCAGCAGCTCATTGGCCGGGACAGGGGCCTCCAATGAGCAGTTCTTC
TRBV11-1	TRBJ2-3	TRBD2	few	CASSAFPSGRTDTQYF	TGTGCCAGCAGCGCTTTCCCTAGCGGGAGAACAGATACGCAGTATTTT
TRBV5-1	TRBJ2-5	.	few	CASSLPGAEETQYF	TGCGCCAGCAGCTTGCCCGGTGCTGAAGAGACCCAGTACTTC
TRBV29-1	TRBJ2-1	TRBD2	few	CSVELAGVGPNEQFF	TGCAGCGTTGAATTAGCGGGAGTGGGGCCCAATGAGCAGTTCTTC
TRBV4-3	TRBJ2-1	TRBD2	few	CASSRSKAVGGAEEQFF	TGCGCCAGCAGCCGCTCGAAGGCAGTCGGGGGGGCGGAGGAGCAGTTCTTC
TRBV7-2	TRBJ1-5	.	.	CASSLYWGSNQPQHF	TGTGCCAGCAGCTTATATTGGGGGTCTAACCAGCCCCAGCATTTT
TRBV9	TRBJ1-6	TRBD1	.	CASRGGTAERTSPLHF	TGTGCCAGCAGAGGAGGGACAGCCGAAAGGACGTCACCCCTCCACTTT
TRBV11-1	TRBJ2-1	.	.	CASSFGLNQQFF	TGTGCCAGCAGCTTTGGGCTGAATCAGCAGTTCTTC
TRBV7-9	TRBJ1-2	.	.	CASSLIRVQSYGYTF	TGTGCCAGCAGCTTAATCCGGGTTCAATCCTATGGCTACACCTTC
TRBV30	TRBJ1-5	.	.	CGIGGYRDQPQHF	TGTGGGATAGGAGGGTATCGCGATCAGCCCCAGCATTTT
TRBV7-2	TRBJ2-1	TRBD1	few	CASSPGTGLYNEQFF	TGTGCCAGCAGCCCCGGGACAGGGCTTTACAATGAGCAGTTCTTC
TRBV4-3	TRBJ2-1	.	few	CASSPTGSSYNEQFF	TGCGCCAGCAGCCCCACAGGGAGCTCCTACAATGAGCAGTTCTTC
TRBV18	TRBJ2-1	.	.	CASSPPYNEQFF	TGTGCCAGCTCACCCCCCTACAATGAGCAGTTCTTC
TRBV6-5	TRBJ2-3	.	few	CASKAGASTDTQYF	TGTGCCAGCAAGGCGGGGGCTAGCACAGATACGCAGTATTTT
TRBV29-1	TRBJ1-2	.	few	CSVVRGSDGYTF	TGCAGCGTTGTTCGGGGCTCCGATGGCTACACCTTC
TRBV7-6	TRBJ2-3	.	.	CASSPYTDTQYF	TGTGCCAGCAGCCCATACACAGATACGCAGTATTTT
TRBV7-2	TRBJ1-6	.	few	CASSLGASSYNSPLHF	TGTGCCAGCAGCTTAGGAGCGAGCTCCTATAATTCACCCCTCCACTTT
TRBV19	TRBJ2-7	.	few	CASSRGTPYEQYF	TGTGCCAGTAGTCGCGGGACCCCCTACGAGCAGTACTTC
TRBV5-1	TRBJ2-2	.	.	CASSLMVEANTGELFF	TGCGCCAGCAGCTTGATGGTCGAGGCGAACACCGGGGAGCTGTTTTTT
TRBV7-9	TRBJ2-7	.	few	CASSFIGVSYEQYF	TGTGCCAGCAGCTTTATCGGAGTAAGCTACGAGCAGTACTTC
TRBV4-1	TRBJ1-1	.	few	CASSQGFGYTEAFF	TGCGCCAGCAGCCAAGGCTTCGGATACACTGAAGCTTTCTTT
TRBV15	TRBJ1-5	.	.	CATSTGSAYSNQPQHF	TGTGCCACCAGCACCGGCTCCGCCTATAGCAATCAGCCCCAGCATTTT
TRBV29-1	TRBJ2-3	.	few	CSVVLYDTQYF	TGCAGCGTCGTCCTCTACGATACGCAGTATTTT
TRBV14	TRBJ2-5	.	few	CASSASLETQYF	TGTGCCAGCAGCGCGTCATTAGAGACCCAGTACTTC
TRBV4-1	TRBJ2-1	TRBD1	.	CASSQDHRGRRNEQFF	TGCGCCAGCAGCCAAGACCACAGGGGGCGACGCAATGAGCAGTTCTTC
TRBV4-1	TRBJ2-1	.	.	CASSQALTTTSEQFF	TGCGCCAGCAGCCAAGCCCTAACTACGACTTCCGAGCAGTTCTTC
TRBV7-9	TRBJ1-2	.	.	CASNPADGGGYTF	TGTGCCAGCAATCCTGCTGACGGGGGTGGCTACACCTTC
TRBV7-3	TRBJ2-6	TRBD2	few	CASSLRARGATSGANVLTF	TGTGCCAGCAGCTTAAGGGCGCGGGGGGCCACCTCTGGGGCCAACGTCCTGACTTTC
TRBV10-2	TRBJ2-1	.	.	CASSEFDWSSYNEQFF	TGCGCCAGCAGTGAGTTCGACTGGAGCTCCTACAATGAGCAGTTCTTC
TRBV2	TRBJ1-6	TRBD1	.	CASSFRQGGSPLHF	TGTGCCAGCAGCTTCCGACAGGGGGGTTCACCCCTCCACTTT
TRBV7-9	TRBJ2-1	TRBD2	.	CASSSKSGGHEQFF	TGTGCCAGCAGCTCAAAGAGCGGGGGCCATGAGCAGTTCTTC
TRBV28	TRBJ2-3	TRBD2	few	CASSFPGLRIGTQYF	TGTGCCAGCAGTTTCCCGGGACTAAGGATTGGTACGCAGTATTTT